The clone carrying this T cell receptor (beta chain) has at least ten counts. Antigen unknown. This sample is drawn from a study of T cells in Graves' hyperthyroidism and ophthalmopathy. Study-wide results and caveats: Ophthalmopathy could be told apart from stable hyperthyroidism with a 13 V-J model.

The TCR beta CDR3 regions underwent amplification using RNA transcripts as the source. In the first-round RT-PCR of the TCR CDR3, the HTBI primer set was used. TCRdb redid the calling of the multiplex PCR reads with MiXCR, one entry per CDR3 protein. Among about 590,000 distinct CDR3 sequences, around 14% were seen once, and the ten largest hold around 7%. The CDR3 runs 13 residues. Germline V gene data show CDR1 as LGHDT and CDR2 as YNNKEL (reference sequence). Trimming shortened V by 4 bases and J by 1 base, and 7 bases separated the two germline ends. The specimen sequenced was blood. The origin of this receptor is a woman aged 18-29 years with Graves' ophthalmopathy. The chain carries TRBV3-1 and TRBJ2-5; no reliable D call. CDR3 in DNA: TGTGCCAGCAGCCCGTACCTCCAAGAGACCCAGTACTTC. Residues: CASSPYLQETQYF.